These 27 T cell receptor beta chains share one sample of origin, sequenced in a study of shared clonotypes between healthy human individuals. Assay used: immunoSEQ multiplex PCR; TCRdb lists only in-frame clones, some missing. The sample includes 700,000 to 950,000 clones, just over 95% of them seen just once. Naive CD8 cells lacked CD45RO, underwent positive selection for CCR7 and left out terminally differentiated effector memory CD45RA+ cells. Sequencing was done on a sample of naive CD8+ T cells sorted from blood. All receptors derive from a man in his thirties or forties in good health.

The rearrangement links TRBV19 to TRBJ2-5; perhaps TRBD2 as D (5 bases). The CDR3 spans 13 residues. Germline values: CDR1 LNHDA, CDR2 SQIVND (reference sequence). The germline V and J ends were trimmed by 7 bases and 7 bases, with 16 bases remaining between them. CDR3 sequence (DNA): TGTGCCAGTACCCCCTCCGGGGTCGGGACCCAGTACTTC. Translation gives CASTPSGVGTQYF.

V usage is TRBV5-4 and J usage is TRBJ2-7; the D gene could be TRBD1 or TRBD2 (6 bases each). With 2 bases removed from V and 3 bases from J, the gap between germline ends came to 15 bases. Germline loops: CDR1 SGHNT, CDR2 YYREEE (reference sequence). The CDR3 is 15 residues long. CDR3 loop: CASSFGGTANYEQYF. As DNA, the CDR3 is TGTGCCAGCAGCTTCGGGGGCACAGCCAACTACGAGCAGTACTTC.

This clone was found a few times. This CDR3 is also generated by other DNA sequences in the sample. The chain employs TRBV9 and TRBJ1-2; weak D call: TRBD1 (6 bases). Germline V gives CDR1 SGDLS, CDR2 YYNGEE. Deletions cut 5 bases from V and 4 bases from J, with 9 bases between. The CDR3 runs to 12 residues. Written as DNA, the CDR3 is TGTGCCAGCAGGGACAGAATCTATGGCTACACCTTC. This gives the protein CASRDRIYGYTF. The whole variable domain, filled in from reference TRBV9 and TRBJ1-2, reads DSGVTQTPKHLITATGQRVTLRCSPRSGDLSVYWYQQSLDQGLQFLIQYYNGEERAKGNILERFSAQQFPDLHSELNLSSLELGDSALYFCASRDRIYGYTFGSGTRLTVV.

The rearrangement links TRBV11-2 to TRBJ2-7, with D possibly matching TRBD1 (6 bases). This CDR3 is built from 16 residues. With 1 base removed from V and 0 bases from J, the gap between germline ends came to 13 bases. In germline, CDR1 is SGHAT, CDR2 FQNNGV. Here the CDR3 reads CASSLGKTGVSYEQYF. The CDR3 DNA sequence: TGTGCCAGCAGCTTAGGCAAGACAGGAGTCTCCTACGAGCAGTACTTC.

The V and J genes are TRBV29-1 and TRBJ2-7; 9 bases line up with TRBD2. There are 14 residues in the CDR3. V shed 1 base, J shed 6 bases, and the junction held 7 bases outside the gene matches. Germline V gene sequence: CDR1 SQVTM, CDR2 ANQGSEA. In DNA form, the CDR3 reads TGCAGCGTTGAAGGATTAGCGGGAGAGGCCGAGCAGTACTTC. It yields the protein CSVEGLAGEAEQYF.

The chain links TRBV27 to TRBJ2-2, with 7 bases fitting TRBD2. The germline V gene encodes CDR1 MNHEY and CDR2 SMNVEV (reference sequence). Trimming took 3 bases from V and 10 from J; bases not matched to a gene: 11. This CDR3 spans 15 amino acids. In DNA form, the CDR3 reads TGTGCCAGCAGTTTTGTGGTGGGAGGGCCGACGGAGCTGTTTTTT. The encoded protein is CASSFVVGGPTELFF.

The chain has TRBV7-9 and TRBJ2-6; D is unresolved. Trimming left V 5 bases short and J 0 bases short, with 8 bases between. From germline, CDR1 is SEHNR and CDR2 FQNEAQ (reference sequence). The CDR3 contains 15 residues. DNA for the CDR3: TGTGCCAGCAGCCTCATAAGCTCTGGGGCCAACGTCCTGACTTTC. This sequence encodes CASSLISSGANVLTF.

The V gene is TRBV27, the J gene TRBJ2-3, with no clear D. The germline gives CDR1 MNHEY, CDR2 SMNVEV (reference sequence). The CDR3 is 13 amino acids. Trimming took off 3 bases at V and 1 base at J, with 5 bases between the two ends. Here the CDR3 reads CASSFPGTDTQYF. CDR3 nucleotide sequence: TGTGCCAGCAGTTTCCCCGGCACAGATACGCAGTATTTT.

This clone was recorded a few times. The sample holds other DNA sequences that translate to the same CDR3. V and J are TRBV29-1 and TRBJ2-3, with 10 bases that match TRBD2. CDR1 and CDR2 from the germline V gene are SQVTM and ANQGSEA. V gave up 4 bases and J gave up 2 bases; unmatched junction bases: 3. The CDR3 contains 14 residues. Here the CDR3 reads CSVGLAGDTDTQYF. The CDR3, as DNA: TGCAGCGTTGGACTAGCGGGTGACACAGATACGCAGTATTTT.

The CDR3 is CASSEIPLGSEQFF. The CDR3 DNA sequence: TGCGCCAGCAGTGAGATTCCCTTGGGAAGTGAGCAGTTCTTC. V and J are TRBV10-2 and TRBJ2-1; no firm D call. This CDR3 has 14 residues. V gave up 2 bases and J gave up 9 bases, with 14 bases separating them. CDR1 and CDR2 from the germline V gene are WSHSY and SAAADI.

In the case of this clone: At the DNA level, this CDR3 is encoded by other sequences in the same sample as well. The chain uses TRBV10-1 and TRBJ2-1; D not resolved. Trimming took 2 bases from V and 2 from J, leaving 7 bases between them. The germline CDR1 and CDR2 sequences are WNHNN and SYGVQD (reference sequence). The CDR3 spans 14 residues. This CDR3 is CASSEGGAYNEQFF. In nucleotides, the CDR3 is TGCGCCAGCAGTGAGGGTGGAGCCTACAATGAGCAGTTCTTC.

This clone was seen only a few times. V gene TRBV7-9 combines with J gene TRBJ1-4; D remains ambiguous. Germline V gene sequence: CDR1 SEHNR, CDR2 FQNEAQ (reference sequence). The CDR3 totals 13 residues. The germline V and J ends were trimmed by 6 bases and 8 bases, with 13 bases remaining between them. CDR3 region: CASSPPEKEKLFF. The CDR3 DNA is TGTGCCAGCAGTCCCCCCGAAAAGGAAAAACTGTTTTTT.

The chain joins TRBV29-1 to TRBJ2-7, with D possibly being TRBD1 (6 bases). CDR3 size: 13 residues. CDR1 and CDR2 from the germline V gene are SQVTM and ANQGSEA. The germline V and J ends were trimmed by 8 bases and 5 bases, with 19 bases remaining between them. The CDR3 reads CSIEAGVPHEQYF. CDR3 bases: TGCAGCATCGAAGCAGGGGTTCCCCACGAGCAGTACTTC.

DNA of the CDR3: TGTGCCAGCAGTGAAGCAGTGGACAGGGGTGGCGGGGAGCTGTTTTTT. It translates to CASSEAVDRGGGELFF. This rearrangement joins TRBV2 to TRBJ2-2; 9 bases match TRBD1. The CDR3 covers 16 residues. Trimming at V came to 0 bases and at J to 7 bases, leaving 6 bases not matched to a gene. Looked up from germline, CDR1 is SNHLY and CDR2 is FYNNEI.

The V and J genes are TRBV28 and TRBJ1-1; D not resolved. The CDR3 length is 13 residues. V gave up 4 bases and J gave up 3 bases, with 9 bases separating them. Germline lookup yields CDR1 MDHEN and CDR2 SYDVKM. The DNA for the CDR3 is TGTGCCAGCAGTTCCCTAAGGGACACTGAAGCTTTCTTT. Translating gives CASSSLRDTEAFF.

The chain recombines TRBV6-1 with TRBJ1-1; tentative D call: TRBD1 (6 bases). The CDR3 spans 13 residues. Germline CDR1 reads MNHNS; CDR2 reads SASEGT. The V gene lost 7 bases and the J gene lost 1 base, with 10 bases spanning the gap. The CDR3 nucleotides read TGTGCCAGCACTTTAGGGGGGAACACTGAAGCTTTCTTT. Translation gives CASTLGGNTEAFF.

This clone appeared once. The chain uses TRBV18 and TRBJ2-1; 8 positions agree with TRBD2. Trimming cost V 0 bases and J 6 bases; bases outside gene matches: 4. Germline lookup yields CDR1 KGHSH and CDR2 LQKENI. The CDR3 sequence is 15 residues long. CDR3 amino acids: CASSPPAAGGNEQFF. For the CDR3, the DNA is TGTGCCAGCTCACCACCGGCCGCGGGAGGCAATGAGCAGTTCTTC.

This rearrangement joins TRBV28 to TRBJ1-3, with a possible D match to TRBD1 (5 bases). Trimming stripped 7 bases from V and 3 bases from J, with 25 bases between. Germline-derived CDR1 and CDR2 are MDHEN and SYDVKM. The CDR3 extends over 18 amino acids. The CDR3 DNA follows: TGTGCCAGCACCCCACAGGCCTTCCCTCATCGTGGTGGAAACACCATATATTTT. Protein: CASTPQAFPHRGGNTIYF.

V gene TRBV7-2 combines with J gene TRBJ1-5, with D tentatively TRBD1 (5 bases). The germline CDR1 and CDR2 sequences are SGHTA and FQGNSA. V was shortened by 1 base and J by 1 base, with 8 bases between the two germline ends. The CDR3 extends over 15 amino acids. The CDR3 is CASSLEGVSNQPQHF. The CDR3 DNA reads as TGTGCCAGCAGCTTAGAAGGGGTGAGCAATCAGCCCCAGCATTTT.

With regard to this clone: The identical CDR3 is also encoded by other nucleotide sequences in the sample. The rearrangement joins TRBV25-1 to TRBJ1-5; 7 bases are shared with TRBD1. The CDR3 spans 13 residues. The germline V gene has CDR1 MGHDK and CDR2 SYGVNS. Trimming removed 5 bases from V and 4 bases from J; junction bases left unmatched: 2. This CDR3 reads CASSQGVNQPQHF. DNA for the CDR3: TGTGCCAGCAGTCAGGGGGTTAATCAGCCCCAGCATTTT.

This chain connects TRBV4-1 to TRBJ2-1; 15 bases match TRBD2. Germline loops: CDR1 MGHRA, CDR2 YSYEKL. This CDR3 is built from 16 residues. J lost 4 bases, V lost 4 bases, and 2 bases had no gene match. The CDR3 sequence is CASSPGTSGRYNEQFF. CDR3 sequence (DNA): TGCGCCAGCAGCCCCGGGACTAGCGGGAGGTACAATGAGCAGTTCTTC.

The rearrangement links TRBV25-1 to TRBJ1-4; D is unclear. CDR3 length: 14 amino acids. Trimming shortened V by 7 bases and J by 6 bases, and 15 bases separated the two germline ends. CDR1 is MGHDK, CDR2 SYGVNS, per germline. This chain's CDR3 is CASTGLGWDEKLFF. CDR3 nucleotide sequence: TGTGCCAGCACCGGCCTGGGGTGGGATGAAAAACTGTTTTTT.

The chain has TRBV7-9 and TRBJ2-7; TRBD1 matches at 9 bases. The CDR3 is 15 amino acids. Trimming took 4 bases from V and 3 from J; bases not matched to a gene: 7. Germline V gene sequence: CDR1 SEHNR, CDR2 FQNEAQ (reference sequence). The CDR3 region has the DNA TGTGCCAGCAGCTCCAGTAAGGACAGGGGCTACGAGCAGTACTTC. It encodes CASSSSKDRGYEQYF. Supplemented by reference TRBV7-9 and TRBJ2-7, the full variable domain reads DTGVSQNPRHKITKRGQNVTFRCDPISEHNRLYWYRQTLGQGPEFLTYFQNEAQLEKSRLLSDRFSAERPKGSFSTLEIQRTEQGDSAMYLCASSSSKDRGYEQYFGPGTRLTVT.

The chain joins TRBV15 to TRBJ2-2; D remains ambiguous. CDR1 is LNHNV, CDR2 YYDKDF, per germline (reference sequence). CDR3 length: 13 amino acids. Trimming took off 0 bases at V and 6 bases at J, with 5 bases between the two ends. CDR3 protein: CATSRDRAGELFF. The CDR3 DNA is TGTGCCACCAGCAGAGATCGTGCCGGGGAGCTGTTTTTT.

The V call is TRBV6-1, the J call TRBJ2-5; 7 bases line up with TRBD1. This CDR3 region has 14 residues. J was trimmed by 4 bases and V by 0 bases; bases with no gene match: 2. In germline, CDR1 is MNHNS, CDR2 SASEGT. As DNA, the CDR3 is TGTGCCAGCAGTGAAGCAGGGGGCAGAGAGACCCAGTACTTC. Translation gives CASSEAGGRETQYF.

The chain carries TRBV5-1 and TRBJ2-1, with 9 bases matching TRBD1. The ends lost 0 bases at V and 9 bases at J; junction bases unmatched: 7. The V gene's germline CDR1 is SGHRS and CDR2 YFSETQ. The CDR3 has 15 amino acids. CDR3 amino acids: CASSLALGQGPEQFF. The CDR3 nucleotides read TGCGCCAGCAGCTTGGCATTAGGACAGGGGCCTGAGCAGTTCTTC.

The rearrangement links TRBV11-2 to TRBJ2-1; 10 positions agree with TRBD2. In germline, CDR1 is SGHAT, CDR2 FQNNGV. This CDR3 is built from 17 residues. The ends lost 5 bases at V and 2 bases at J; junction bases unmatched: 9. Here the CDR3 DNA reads TGTGCCAGCAGCCCCCTAGCGGGAGAGTATACCTACAATGAGCAGTTCTTC. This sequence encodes CASSPLAGEYTYNEQFF.